These 32 T cell receptor beta chains were sequenced from one sample in a study of shared clonotypes between healthy human individuals. Profiling relied on immunoSEQ multiplex PCR, and the TCRdb table lists in-frame clones only, not all of them. The table records about 2.4 million clones, approximately 93% of them present only once. The sequenced sample was naive CD4+ T cells from PBMCs. Specified subset: CD45RA+ positively selected. The receptors derive from a man younger than 30 in good health. Some clones in this sample may be carry-over from other donors' samples.

V gene TRBV14 combines with J gene TRBJ2-7; 10 nucleotides match TRBD2. Germline trimming cut 0 bases from V and 2 bases from J; bases unmatched to any gene: 10. The CDR3 is 18 amino acids. Germline V gives CDR1 SGHDN, CDR2 FVKESK. DNA of the CDR3: TGTGCCAGCAGCCAAGATTTGCGGCTAGCGGGAGTCCCCTACGAGCAGTACTTC. It codes for CASSQDLRLAGVPYEQYF.

The chain has TRBV28 and TRBJ1-2, with a tentative D call TRBD1 (6 bases). V was clipped by 6 bases and J by 5 bases, with 16 bases between them. The CDR3 length is 14 residues. In germline, CDR1 is MDHEN, CDR2 SYDVKM. In nucleotides, the CDR3 is TGTGCCAGCAGGGAGGGGGGGCAGGTGTATGGCTACACCTTC. It encodes CASREGGQVYGYTF.

J is TRBJ2-7 and V is TRBV5-1, with 8 bases matching TRBD1. The CDR3 has 16 residues. Germline loops: CDR1 SGHRS, CDR2 YFSETQ. After removal of 4 bases from V and 2 bases from J, the junction contained 11 bases not matched to a gene. As DNA, the CDR3 is TGCGCCAGCAGCCACGCCGCAAACAGGGGGGCCTACGAGCAGTACTTC. Its translation: CASSHAANRGAYEQYF.

V usage is TRBV18 and J usage is TRBJ1-3; 8 positions match TRBD1. V shed 1 base, J shed 8 bases, and the junction held 10 bases outside the gene matches. Looked up from germline, CDR1 is KGHSH and CDR2 is LQKENI. CDR3 size: 16 residues. Here the CDR3 DNA reads TGTGCCAGCTCACCACGGACCAGGGGGCCTGGGGACACCATATATTTT. Protein: CASSPRTRGPGDTIYF.

The chain joins TRBV30 to TRBJ2-4, with 13 bases lining up with TRBD2. The CDR3 loop spans 16 amino acids. CDR1 is GTSNPN and CDR2 is SVGIG in the germline V gene (reference sequence). CDR3 in amino acids: CASSGGLAGPKNIQYF. CDR3 in DNA: TGTGCTTCATCGGGGGGACTAGCGGGACCCAAAAACATTCAGTACTTC.

This clone was observed a single time. V is TRBV11-2 and J is TRBJ2-1, with a tentative D call TRBD2 (7 bases). CDR3 length equals 15 residues. Trimming pared 7 bases from V and 6 bases from J, leaving 19 bases between. Germline V gives CDR1 SGHAT, CDR2 FQNNGV. The CDR3 loop reads CASTQGSSGLNEQFF. CDR3 in DNA: TGTGCCAGCACCCAGGGGTCTAGCGGACTCAATGAGCAGTTCTTC.

In this sample, this clone turned up once. The genes are TRBV28 and TRBJ2-7; 7 bases map to TRBD1. CDR3 length equals 14 residues. CDR1 is MDHEN, CDR2 SYDVKM, per germline. V was pared by 8 bases and J by 2 bases, with 9 bases of the junction left unmatched. CDR3 sequence (DNA): TGTGCCAGCCATCCGGGACAGAGGACCTACGAGCAGTACTTC. This codes for CASHPGQRTYEQYF. The whole variable domain, filled in from reference TRBV28 and TRBJ2-7, reads DVKVTQSSRYLVKRTGEKVFLECVQDMDHENMFWYRQDPGLGLRLIYFSYDVKMKEKGDIPEGYSVSREKKERFSLILESASTNQTSMYLCASHPGQRTYEQYFGPGTRLTVT.

The V call is TRBV7-9, the J call TRBJ2-7; possibly TRBD2 for D (7 bases). CDR3 length: 15 residues. CDR1 is SEHNR, CDR2 FQNEAQ, per germline (reference sequence). Trimming cost V 5 bases and J 4 bases, with 18 bases left between them. The CDR3 DNA reads as TGTGCCAGCAGCCCGGGGGGCGGGCGAGGTTACGAGCAGTACTTC. This translates into CASSPGGGRGYEQYF.

V gene TRBV6-1 combines with J gene TRBJ1-1; TRBD1 agrees at 8 bases. Per the germline V gene, CDR1 is MNHNS and CDR2 is SASEGT. The CDR3 is made up of 15 amino acids. Germline trimming cut 5 bases from V and 1 base from J; bases unmatched to any gene: 6. In DNA form, the CDR3 reads TGTGCCAGCAGTCGAACAGGGGGTGGGAACACTGAAGCTTTCTTT. Encoded protein: CASSRTGGGNTEAFF.

As concerns this clone: This specimen includes other DNA sequences encoding the same CDR3. The chain couples TRBV4-1 to TRBJ1-5; 7 nucleotides align to TRBD1. Per germline, CDR1 MGHRA and CDR2 YSYEKL. V shed 0 bases and J 7 bases; nucleotides not matched to a gene: 6. The CDR3 length is 15 residues. The chain's CDR3 is CASSQDDRVGQPQHF. Written as DNA, the CDR3 is TGCGCCAGCAGCCAAGATGACAGGGTAGGACAGCCCCAGCATTTT.

The rearrangement joins TRBV5-1 to TRBJ1-5; possible D gene TRBD1, 5 bases. Germline V CDR1 and CDR2: SGHRS, YFSETQ. CDR3 size: 19 residues. V was clipped by 6 bases and J by 0 bases, with 25 bases between them. As DNA, the CDR3 is TGCGCCAGCACCCGGGGGTCAGGGAGTCCCTCAATTAGCAATCAGCCCCAGCATTTT. Residues: CASTRGSGSPSISNQPQHF.

This rearrangement joins TRBV28 to TRBJ1-2; D is perhaps TRBD1 (6 bases). The CDR3 spans 14 residues. V lost 8 bases to trimming and J lost 4 bases, with 17 bases between them. Germline values: CDR1 MDHEN, CDR2 SYDVKM. The CDR3 loop is CASGSYRDTYGYTF. As DNA, the CDR3 is TGTGCCAGCGGTTCGTACCGGGACACCTATGGCTACACCTTC.

The chain combines TRBV6-6 with TRBJ2-7; 9 bases are a match to TRBD2. Germline CDR1 is MNHNY and CDR2 is SVGAGI (reference sequence). The CDR3 is 15 amino acids. The J segment lost 6 bases and the V segment lost 0 bases, leaving 6 bases of the junction unmatched. Written as DNA, the CDR3 is TGTGCCAGCAGTTACTCGGGTAGCGGGAGTGGCGAGCAGTACTTC. Translated: CASSYSGSGSGEQYF.

The CDR3 region is CAIRDRGVGNTIYF. Written as DNA, the CDR3 is TGTGCCATCAGGGACAGGGGCGTTGGAAACACCATATATTTT. This chain connects TRBV10-3 to TRBJ1-3; 9 bases are shared with TRBD1. Trimming removed 6 bases from V and 3 bases from J; junction bases left unmatched: 3. The germline gives CDR1 ENHRY, CDR2 SYGVKD. This CDR3 is 14 amino acids long.

This rearrangement joins TRBV4-1 to TRBJ2-7, with D possibly matching TRBD1 (5 bases). The germline CDR1 and CDR2 sequences are MGHRA and YSYEKL. Trimming pared 2 bases from V and 2 bases from J, leaving 10 bases between. The CDR3 contains 14 residues. As DNA, the CDR3 is TGCGCCAGCAGCCAACAGGGCGAGACCTACGAGCAGTACTTC. It specifies CASSQQGETYEQYF.

The V gene is TRBV7-2, the J gene TRBJ2-3; no firm D call. Trimming removed 0 bases at V and 0 bases at J, with 7 bases between. The CDR3 totals 15 residues. CDR1 and CDR2 (germline): SGHTA, FQGNSA. The DNA for the CDR3 is TGTGCCAGCAGCTTAGCCCCCCAAAGCACAGATACGCAGTATTTT. It yields the protein CASSLAPQSTDTQYF.

This chain connects TRBV6-4 to TRBJ2-1, with no clear D. Germline CDR1 is MRHNA and CDR2 is SNTAGT. The V gene lost 4 bases and the J gene lost 7 bases, with 11 bases spanning the gap. There are 13 residues in the CDR3. In nucleotides, the CDR3 is TGTGCCAGCAGTGTAAACTTGGGTAATGAGCAGTTCTTC. Translating it yields CASSVNLGNEQFF.

Of note for this clone: This sample also contains other DNA sequences that code for the same CDR3. V and J are TRBV28 and TRBJ1-5, with D perhaps TRBD1 (6 bases). The V gene lost 6 bases and the J gene lost 0 bases, with 12 bases spanning the gap. CDR3 length: 15 residues. Germline V gene sequence: CDR1 MDHEN, CDR2 SYDVKM. The CDR3 nucleotides are TGTGCCAGCAGCTCTGGACAGATTAGCAATCAGCCCCAGCATTTT. Encoded protein: CASSSGQISNQPQHF.

The chain joins TRBV4-1 to TRBJ1-2, with TRBD1 matching 8 bases. CDR1 MGHRA and CDR2 YSYEKL come from the germline V gene. J gave up 3 bases and V 2 bases, and 2 bases lay outside the gene matches. The CDR3 contains 14 residues. In nucleotides, the CDR3 is TGCGCCAGCAGCCAACACAGGGGGGACTATGGCTACACCTTC. This sequence encodes CASSQHRGDYGYTF.

This chain links TRBV28 with TRBJ2-5; D ambiguous. The CDR3 totals 11 residues. Germline lookup yields CDR1 MDHEN and CDR2 SYDVKM. Trimming pared 0 bases from V and 9 bases from J, leaving 5 bases between. The CDR3 nucleotides read TGTGCCAGCAGTTTATGGGGATCCCAGTACTTC. This sequence encodes CASSLWGSQYF.

This chain connects TRBV5-1 to TRBJ1-2, with 9 bases that match TRBD1. Germline CDR1 is SGHRS and CDR2 is YFSETQ. V was clipped by 4 bases and J by 7 bases; unmatched bases: 8. This CDR3 comprises 14 residues. In nucleotides, the CDR3 is TGCGCCAGCAGCCAGGGACAGGGTTCCGGTGGCTACACCTTC. Protein: CASSQGQGSGGYTF.

About this clone: Other DNA sequences from this sample encode an identical CDR3 as well. The chain combines TRBV5-1 with TRBJ2-7; 8 nucleotides agree with TRBD1. The CDR3 is made up of 14 amino acids. CDR1 and CDR2 (germline): SGHRS, YFSETQ. V shed 4 bases and J 2 bases; nucleotides not matched to a gene: 5. The DNA of the CDR3 is TGCGCCAGCAGCACCCGGACAGGGACCTACGAGCAGTACTTC. The encoded protein is CASSTRTGTYEQYF.

This chain uses TRBV6-1 with TRBJ2-3, with TRBD2 matching over 8 bases. The V and J ends lost 3 bases and 9 bases, in that order; junction bases with no gene match: 11. CDR3 length: 15 residues. CDR1 MNHNS and CDR2 SASEGT come from the germline V gene. The CDR3 nucleotides are TGTGCCAGCAGTGAGATGGGGACTAGTTTTCACACGCAGTATTTT. Protein product: CASSEMGTSFHTQYF.

The J gene is TRBJ2-7, the V gene TRBV5-1, with 8 nucleotides matching TRBD1. This CDR3 is built from 16 residues. The V and J ends lost 2 bases and 4 bases, in that order; junction bases with no gene match: 11. Germline CDR1 is SGHRS and CDR2 is YFSETQ. The CDR3, as DNA: TGCGCCAGCAGCTTTGGAGGGTTGGACAGGGTGTACGAGCAGTACTTC. It is translated as CASSFGGLDRVYEQYF.

This sequence joins TRBV27 and TRBJ1-4; the D is unclear. CDR3 length equals 15 residues. Trimming shortened V by 4 bases and J by 4 bases, and 13 bases separated the two germline ends. In germline, CDR1 is MNHEY, CDR2 SMNVEV (reference sequence). Here the CDR3 DNA reads TGTGCCAGCAGTTCTCTCATAGGAAATAATGAAAAACTGTTTTTT. This encodes CASSSLIGNNEKLFF.

The rearrangement uses TRBV6-5 and TRBJ1-5; D is possibly TRBD1 (5 bases). The length of the CDR3 is 13 residues. The germline V gene encodes CDR1 MNHEY and CDR2 SVGAGI. The V gene lost 5 bases and the J gene lost 9 bases, with 14 bases spanning the gap. The CDR3: CASSPWTGGPQHF. The DNA for the CDR3 is TGTGCCAGCAGTCCATGGACCGGGGGGCCCCAGCATTTT.

The V call is TRBV2, the J call TRBJ1-1; D is ambiguous. This CDR3 has 13 amino acids. Trimming cost V 1 base and J 4 bases, with 7 bases left between them. The germline CDR1 and CDR2 sequences are SNHLY and FYNNEI. The CDR3 spells CASSEGRTTEAFF. The DNA of the CDR3 is TGTGCCAGCAGTGAAGGGCGGACCACTGAAGCTTTCTTT.

The genes are TRBV7-7 and TRBJ1-3; D is uncertain. V dropped 1 base and J dropped 1 base, with 8 bases sitting between them. The CDR3 sequence is 15 residues long. CDR1 and CDR2 (germline): SSHAT, FNYEAQ (reference sequence). CDR3 sequence reads: CASSLGAGSGNTIYF. CDR3 DNA sequence: TGTGCCAGCAGCTTAGGGGCAGGATCTGGAAACACCATATATTTT.

The chain recombines TRBV18 with TRBJ2-7; D unclear. V lost 4 bases, J lost 8 bases, and 18 bases lay in between. CDR3 length: 14 residues. Germline V gene sequence: CDR1 KGHSH, CDR2 LQKENI. The CDR3 bases are TGTGCCAGCTCACTTCACGGTGGCGGAATCCAGCAGTACTTC. Translation gives CASSLHGGGIQQYF.

The chain couples TRBV30 to TRBJ1-6; unclear D gene. This CDR3 region has 13 residues. Looked up from germline, CDR1 is GTSNPN and CDR2 is SVGIG (reference sequence). With 5 bases removed from V and 3 bases from J, the gap between germline ends came to 8 bases. This CDR3 reads CAWGEGYNSPLHF. DNA for the CDR3: TGTGCCTGGGGAGAGGGCTATAATTCACCCCTCCACTTT.

This chain links TRBV30 with TRBJ1-1, with 9 positions matching TRBD1. V shed 5 bases and J 5 bases; nucleotides not matched to a gene: 9. Per germline, CDR1 GTSNPN and CDR2 SVGIG (reference sequence). The CDR3 extends over 14 amino acids. CDR3 residues: CAWGKRTGETEAFF. The CDR3, as DNA: TGTGCCTGGGGCAAGAGGACAGGGGAAACTGAAGCTTTCTTT.

As concerns this clone: Other DNA variants within this sample encode the same CDR3. The chain carries TRBV6-1 and TRBJ2-7; D is unresolved. From germline, CDR1 is MNHNS and CDR2 SASEGT. Trimming left V 6 bases short and J 3 bases short, with 6 bases between. This CDR3 is 11 amino acids long. The CDR3 loop reads CASSLNYEQYF. CDR3 nucleotides: TGTGCCAGCAGCCTTAACTACGAGCAGTACTTC.